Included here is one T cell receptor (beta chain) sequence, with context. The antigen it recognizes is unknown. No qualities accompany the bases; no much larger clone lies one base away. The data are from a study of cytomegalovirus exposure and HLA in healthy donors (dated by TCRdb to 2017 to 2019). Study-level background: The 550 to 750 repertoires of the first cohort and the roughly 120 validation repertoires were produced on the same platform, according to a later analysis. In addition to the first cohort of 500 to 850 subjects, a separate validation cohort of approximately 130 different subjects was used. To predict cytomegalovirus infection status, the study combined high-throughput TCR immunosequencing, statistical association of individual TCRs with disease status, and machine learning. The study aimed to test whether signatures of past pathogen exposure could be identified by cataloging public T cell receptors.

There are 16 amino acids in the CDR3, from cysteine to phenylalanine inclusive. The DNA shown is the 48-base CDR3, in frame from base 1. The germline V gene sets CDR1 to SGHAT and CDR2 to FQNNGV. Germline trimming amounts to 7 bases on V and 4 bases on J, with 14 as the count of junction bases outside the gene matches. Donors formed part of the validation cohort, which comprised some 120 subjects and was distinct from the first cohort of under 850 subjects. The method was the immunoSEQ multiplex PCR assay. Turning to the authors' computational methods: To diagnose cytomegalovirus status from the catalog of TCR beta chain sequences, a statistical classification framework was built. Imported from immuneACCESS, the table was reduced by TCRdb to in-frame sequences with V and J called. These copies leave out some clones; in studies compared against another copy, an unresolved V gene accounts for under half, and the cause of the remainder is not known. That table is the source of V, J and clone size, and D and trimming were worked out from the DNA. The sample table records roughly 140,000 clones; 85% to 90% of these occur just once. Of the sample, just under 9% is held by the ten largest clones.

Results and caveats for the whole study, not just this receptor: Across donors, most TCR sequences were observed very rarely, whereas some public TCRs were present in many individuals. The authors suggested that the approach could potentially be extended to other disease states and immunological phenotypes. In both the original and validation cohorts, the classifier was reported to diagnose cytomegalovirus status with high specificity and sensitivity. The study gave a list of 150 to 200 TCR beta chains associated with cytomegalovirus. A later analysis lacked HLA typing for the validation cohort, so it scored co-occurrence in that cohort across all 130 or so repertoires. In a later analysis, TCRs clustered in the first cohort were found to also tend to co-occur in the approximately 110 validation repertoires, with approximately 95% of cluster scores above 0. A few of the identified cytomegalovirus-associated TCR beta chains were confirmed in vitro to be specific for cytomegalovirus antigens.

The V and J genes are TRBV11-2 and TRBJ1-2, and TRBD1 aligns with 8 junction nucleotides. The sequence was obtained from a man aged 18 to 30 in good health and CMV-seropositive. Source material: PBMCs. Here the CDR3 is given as CASTSYRRDRGYGYTF. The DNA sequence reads TGTGCCAGCACCTCTTACCGTCGCGACAGGGGCTATGGCTACACCTTC. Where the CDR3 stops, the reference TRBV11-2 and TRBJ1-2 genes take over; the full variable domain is EAGVAQSPRYKIIEKRQSVAFWCNPISGHATLYWYQQILGQGPKLLIQFQNNGVVDDSQLPKDRFSAERLKGVDSTLKIQPAKLEDSAVYLCASTSYRRDRGYGYTFGSGTRLTVV.